The 27 T cell receptor beta chains below come from one sample, sequenced in a study of T cell changes during pregnancy in multiple sclerosis. Assay used: immunoSEQ multiplex PCR; TCRdb lists only in-frame clones, some missing. This sample has tens of thousands of clones, with less than 95% found just once. The source material was peripheral blood, sampled in the second trimester of pregnancy. The source is a female donor in good health, enrolled as a control in a pregnancy study.

The V and J genes are TRBV5-4 and TRBJ2-7, with TRBD2 as a possible D gene (5 bases). Germline V gene sequence: CDR1 SGHNT, CDR2 YYREEE (reference sequence). Trimming took 1 base from V and 7 from J, leaving 9 bases between them. The CDR3 is 12 amino acids. CDR3 bases: TGTGCCAGCAGCTTGTTTAGCGCTGAGCAGTACTTC. Translating gives CASSLFSAEQYF.

This chain links TRBV5-4 with TRBJ2-4; the D gene is possibly TRBD2 (5 bases). From germline, CDR1 is SGHNT and CDR2 YYREEE (reference sequence). This CDR3 has 14 amino acids. With 1 base removed from V and 1 base from J, the gap between germline ends came to 6 bases. CDR3 protein: CASSLRGAKNIQYF. The DNA for the CDR3 is TGTGCCAGCAGCTTGAGAGGGGCCAAAAACATTCAGTACTTC.

The count of this clone is one. This CDR3 reads CASSSGQGNTEAFF. The CDR3 DNA sequence: TGTGCCAGCAGCTCCGGACAGGGGAACACTGAAGCTTTCTTT. The chain combines TRBV7-3 with TRBJ1-1, with 8 bases that match TRBD1. With V trimmed by 4 bases and J by 1 base, 2 bases remained unmatched. Looked up from germline, CDR1 is SGHTA and CDR2 is FQGTGA. This CDR3 region has 14 residues.

The chain has TRBV9 and TRBJ1-1; TRBD1 might be the D (6 bases). The ends were cut back, 3 bases at V and 5 bases at J, with 11 bases in the middle. Per germline, CDR1 SGDLS and CDR2 YYNGEE. The CDR3 spans 13 residues. CDR3 protein: CASSAAQGTEAFF. The CDR3 DNA is TGTGCCAGCAGCGCCGCGCAGGGGACTGAAGCTTTCTTT.

Written as DNA, the CDR3 is TGCGCCAGCAGCTTAAAAAGTTTAATTACCGGGTCGGTGCAGTACTTC. Protein sequence: CASSLKSLITGSVQYF. The rearrangement uses TRBV5-1 and TRBJ2-7; D call uncertain. Germline V lookup: CDR1 SGHRS, CDR2 YFSETQ. Trimming shortened V by 2 bases and J by 9 bases, and 24 bases separated the two germline ends. CDR3 length: 16 amino acids.

The chain employs TRBV5-1 and TRBJ2-1, with TRBD1 identical over 10 bases. V lost 0 bases, J lost 5 bases, and 8 bases stayed unmatched. The CDR3 sequence is 17 residues long. CDR1 and CDR2 (germline): SGHRS, YFSETQ. Written as DNA, the CDR3 is TGCGCCAGCAGCTTGGGGGTCCGGGACAGGGGACACAATGAGCAGTTCTTC. The encoded protein is CASSLGVRDRGHNEQFF.

This clone appeared once. DNA of the CDR3: TGTGCCAGCAGTTATGGGGGAGGTCGCTCCTACAATGAGCAGTTCTTC. It translates to CASSYGGGRSYNEQFF. The chain uses TRBV6-5 and TRBJ2-1; the D gene is possibly TRBD2 (6 bases). The V end was cut by 3 bases, the J end by 0 bases, with 12 bases between. The CDR3 consists of 16 residues. Germline CDR1 MNHEY, CDR2 SVGAGI.

J is TRBJ2-7 and V is TRBV13, with 15 bases that match TRBD2. The CDR3 consists of 16 residues. CDR1 PRHDT and CDR2 FYEKMQ come from the germline V gene (reference sequence). The V and J ends lost 5 bases and 3 bases, in that order; junction bases with no gene match: 5. Here the CDR3 reads CASSPRTSGRVYEQYF. CDR3 DNA sequence: TGTGCCAGCAGCCCTCGGACTAGCGGGAGGGTCTACGAGCAGTACTTC.

The chain recombines TRBV19 with TRBJ1-2; possibly TRBD1 for D (6 bases). The CDR3 contains 13 residues. From germline, CDR1 is LNHDA and CDR2 SQIVND (reference sequence). Trimming pared 9 bases from V and 3 bases from J, leaving 14 bases between. CDR3 sequence: CASRQARDYGYTF. For the CDR3, the DNA is TGTGCCAGCCGACAGGCCCGGGACTATGGCTACACCTTC.

A few counts support this clone. The chain carries TRBV27 and TRBJ2-3; TRBD2 agrees at 7 bases. J was trimmed by 4 bases and V by 8 bases; bases with no gene match: 15. The CDR3 extends over 16 amino acids. Germline V gives CDR1 MNHEY, CDR2 SMNVEV (reference sequence). CDR3 loop: CASARLAGGAADTQYF. The CDR3 DNA reads as TGTGCCAGCGCCAGACTAGCAGGAGGGGCGGCAGATACGCAGTATTTT.

This chain's CDR3 is CASSLDGGTEAFF. For the CDR3, the DNA is TGCGCCAGCAGCTTGGACGGCGGGACTGAAGCTTTCTTT. This rearrangement joins TRBV5-1 to TRBJ1-1; no reliable D call. Germline V gene lookup returns CDR1 SGHRS and CDR2 YFSETQ. The CDR3 contains 13 residues. Trimming stripped 0 bases from V and 5 bases from J, with 8 bases between.

The chain joins TRBV5-1 to TRBJ2-1; no clear D gene. The CDR3 is 11 residues long. Germline values: CDR1 SGHRS, CDR2 YFSETQ. Trimming left V 0 bases short and J 9 bases short, with 4 bases between. The CDR3 DNA sequence: TGCGCCAGCAGCTTGGCCGGTGAGCAGTTCTTC. It specifies CASSLAGEQFF. Full variable domain (remainder filled in from reference TRBV5-1 and TRBJ2-1): KAGVTQTPRYLIKTRGQQVTLSCSPISGHRSVSWYQQTPGQGLQFLFEYFSETQRNKGNFPGRFSGRQFSNSRSEMNVSTLELGDSALYLCASSLAGEQFFGPGTRLTVL.

This chain connects TRBV11-2 to TRBJ2-7; 8 positions agree with TRBD2. The J segment lost 3 bases and the V segment lost 2 bases, leaving 3 bases of the junction unmatched. This CDR3 region has 14 residues. From germline, CDR1 is SGHAT and CDR2 FQNNGV. For the CDR3, the DNA is TGTGCCAGCAGCTTAACTAGCGGAGGCTACGAGCAGTACTTC. This codes for CASSLTSGGYEQYF.

This sequence joins TRBV7-9 and TRBJ2-3; the D gene is possibly TRBD2 (6 bases). Looked up from germline, CDR1 is SEHNR and CDR2 is FQNEAQ (reference sequence). This CDR3 spans 16 amino acids. V gave up 5 bases and J gave up 2 bases, with 17 bases separating them. The CDR3 nucleotides read TGTGCCAGCAGCCCTTTAAAACGGGGGAACACAGATACGCAGTATTTT. This encodes CASSPLKRGNTDTQYF.

The chain links TRBV7-6 to TRBJ1-5, with D perhaps TRBD1 (6 bases). V was cut by 5 bases and J by 4 bases, with 15 bases left in between. CDR3 length: 15 residues. Germline V gene lookup returns CDR1 SGHVS and CDR2 FNYEAQ. This CDR3 is CASSAAGALNQPQHF. For the CDR3, the DNA is TGTGCCAGCAGCGCCGCAGGGGCATTAAATCAGCCCCAGCATTTT.

The chain carries TRBV7-3 and TRBJ2-5, with TRBD2 identical over 7 bases. The junction had 3 bases not matched to a gene; V was cut back by 0 bases and J by 2 bases. Germline CDR1 is SGHTA and CDR2 is FQGTGA. This CDR3 has 15 residues. This CDR3 is CASSLTAGPQETQYF. DNA of the CDR3: TGTGCCAGCAGCTTAACAGCGGGGCCGCAAGAGACCCAGTACTTC.

The chain joins TRBV5-6 to TRBJ2-4; TRBD2 might be the D (5 bases). V was cut by 2 bases and J by 0 bases, with 6 bases left in between. There are 14 residues in the CDR3. Per the germline V gene, CDR1 is SGHDT and CDR2 is YYEEEE. CDR3 protein: CASSLRGAKNIQYF. The CDR3 nucleotides are TGTGCCAGCAGCTTACGGGGAGCCAAAAACATTCAGTACTTC. Supplemented by reference TRBV5-6 and TRBJ2-4, the full variable domain reads DAGVTQSPTHLIKTRGQQVTLRCSPKSGHDTVSWYQQALGQGPQFIFQYYEEEERQRGNFPDRFSGHQFPNYSSELNVNALLLGDSALYLCASSLRGAKNIQYFGAGTRLSVL.

This chain links TRBV30 with TRBJ2-1; tentatively, D is TRBD2 (6 bases). Germline lookup yields CDR1 GTSNPN and CDR2 SVGIG (reference sequence). Trimming shortened V by 7 bases and J by 9 bases, and 19 bases separated the two germline ends. CDR3 size: 13 residues. CDR3 protein: CAYTGTFRSEQFF. CDR3 DNA: TGTGCCTACACCGGGACTTTTCGGAGTGAGCAGTTCTTC.

This clone was detected only once. The rearrangement links TRBV5-1 to TRBJ2-1; tentatively, D is TRBD1 (6 bases). Deletions cut 0 bases from V and 5 bases from J, with 6 bases between. CDR3 length: 13 amino acids. Looked up from germline, CDR1 is SGHRS and CDR2 is YFSETQ. CDR3 sequence reads: CASSLEGDNEQFF. The DNA for the CDR3 is TGCGCCAGCAGCTTGGAGGGGGACAATGAGCAGTTCTTC.

This clone came up a few times. The chain joins TRBV7-9 to TRBJ1-5; maybe TRBD1 (6 bases). The germline CDR1 and CDR2 sequences are SEHNR and FQNEAQ (reference sequence). With 3 bases removed from V and 12 bases from J, the gap between germline ends came to 12 bases. The length of the CDR3 is 12 residues. CDR3 loop: CASSLGAGDQHF. The CDR3 coding sequence is TGTGCCAGCAGCTTGGGGGCAGGCGACCAGCATTTT. The entire variable domain, with the rest obtained from reference TRBV7-9 and TRBJ1-5, is as follows: DTGVSQNPRHKITKRGQNVTFRCDPISEHNRLYWYRQTLGQGPEFLTYFQNEAQLEKSRLLSDRFSAERPKGSFSTLEIQRTEQGDSAMYLCASSLGAGDQHFGDGTRLSIL.

This clone was seen more than once but under ten times. The chain combines TRBV19 with TRBJ1-1; perhaps TRBD1 as D (5 bases). The germline gives CDR1 LNHDA, CDR2 SQIVND (reference sequence). V lost 7 bases and J lost 1, with 10 bases in between. This CDR3 has 13 amino acids. The CDR3 DNA is TGTGCCAGTAACCTCGGGGGGAACACTGAAGCTTTCTTT. This encodes CASNLGGNTEAFF.

In nucleotides, the CDR3 is TGCAGCGCCCTGGACAGGCGGGGAGGTGGTGAAAAACTGTTTTTT. It specifies CSALDRRGGGEKLFF. The chain joins TRBV29-1 to TRBJ1-4, with 7 nucleotides matching TRBD1. The CDR3 spans 15 residues. Trimming removed 7 bases from V and 7 bases from J; junction bases left unmatched: 15. Germline V gene lookup returns CDR1 SQVTM and CDR2 ANQGSEA.

This chain uses TRBV7-6 with TRBJ2-3, with 11 bases fitting TRBD2. The CDR3 is 16 residues long. Losses at the gene ends were 6 bases for V and 4 bases for J; bases not matched to a gene: 9. In germline, CDR1 is SGHVS, CDR2 FNYEAQ. As DNA, the CDR3 is TGTGCCAGCAGGCCCTATAGCGGGAGGGCCGCAGATACGCAGTATTTT. It is translated as CASRPYSGRAADTQYF.

The rearrangement joins TRBV5-1 to TRBJ2-2, with TRBD2 identical over 8 bases. CDR3 size: 15 residues. Germline values: CDR1 SGHRS, CDR2 YFSETQ. V trimming: 7 bases; J trimming: 4 bases; junction bases outside the gene matches: 9. The CDR3 coding sequence is TGCGCCAGCGGGCGTCCCAGCGGGAGCACCGGGGAGCTGTTTTTT. It codes for CASGRPSGSTGELFF.

The rearrangement joins TRBV4-1 to TRBJ1-5; no clear D. This CDR3 is built from 13 residues. Trimming pared 2 bases from V and 5 bases from J, leaving 7 bases between. The germline V gene has CDR1 MGHRA and CDR2 YSYEKL. The CDR3 nucleotides are TGCGCCAGCAGCCAACTAACCTATCAGCCCCAGCATTTT. Encoded protein: CASSQLTYQPQHF.

The CDR3 coding sequence is TGTGCCAGCAGTTTGGACAGGGGTACTTCTGAAGCTTTCTTT. This gives the protein CASSLDRGTSEAFF. The chain employs TRBV6-5 and TRBJ1-1, with 9 bases aligning to TRBD1. The CDR3 extends over 14 amino acids. V was clipped by 4 bases and J by 6 bases; unmatched bases: 6. CDR1 is MNHEY, CDR2 SVGAGI, per germline.

This chain joins TRBV29-1 and TRBJ1-1; perhaps TRBD1 as D (6 bases). Trimming cost V 7 bases and J 4 bases, with 13 bases left between them. The CDR3 sequence is 12 residues long. Germline V lookup: CDR1 SQVTM, CDR2 ANQGSEA. The CDR3: CSGHRVRTEAFF. For the CDR3, the DNA is TGCAGCGGCCACAGGGTTCGCACTGAAGCTTTCTTT. The full variable domain, rest sourced from reference TRBV29-1 and TRBJ1-1, is SAVISQKPSRDICQRGTSLTIQCQVDSQVTMMFWYRQQPGQSLTLIATANQGSEATYESGFVIDKFPISRPNLTFSTLTVSNMSPEDSSIYLCSGHRVRTEAFFGQGTRLTVV.